This T cell receptor (beta chain) came from a study of T cell changes during pregnancy in multiple sclerosis. Clones were sequenced by immunoSEQ multiplex PCR, and TCRdb holds only the in-frame ones, with some missing. The sample lists some 80,000 clones; about 93% were seen once. The length of the CDR3 is 17 residues. Trimming took 1 base from V and 2 from J, leaving 16 bases between them. CDR1 and CDR2 from the germline V gene are SGHNT and YYREEE (reference sequence). The chain links TRBV5-4 to TRBJ1-3; TRBD1 might be the D (6 bases). The material sequenced was peripheral blood, taken in the first trimester of pregnancy. The sequence was collected from a female donor with multiple sclerosis, enrolled in a pregnancy study. The CDR3 sequence is CASSLNRRGSAGNTIYF. DNA of the CDR3: TGTGCCAGCAGCTTGAACCGCAGGGGCTCCGCTGGAAACACCATATATTTT.